Listed below are T cell receptor beta chains from one sample, sequenced in a study of identical twins. Via MiXCR, TCRdb re-called the 5' RACE reads, giving one row per CDR3 protein. Found here are about 260,000 distinct CDR3 sequences, around 6.6% of them singletons; the top ten hold roughly 3.9%. Another study also made use of these data, one on yellow fever vaccine responses in identical twins.

Source material: memory (CD45RO+) T cells sorted from blood. Source of these receptors: a woman aged 18-35 years in good health. Each CDR3 is given with its conserved first and last residue. The D gene is left open where the match is weak. Clone size is shown for a subset of rows, as once, few, many or a class of expanded clone.

j_call	d_call	clone_size	v_call	cdr3_aa	cdr3_nt
TRBJ1-3	NA	NA	TRBV10-3	CAITREVSGNTIYF	TGTGCCATCACCAGGGAGGTCTCTGGAAACACCATATATTTT
TRBJ1-1	TRBD1	NA	TRBV6-4	CASSSGQENTEAFF	TGTGCCAGCTCCTCGGGACAGGAGAACACTGAAGCTTTCTTT
TRBJ2-7	TRBD1	few	TRBV25-1	CASSENWDGTGNSYEQYF	TGTGCCAGCAGTGAAAATTGGGACGGGACAGGAAATTCCTACGAGCAGTACTTC
TRBJ2-2	TRBD1	many	TRBV6-1	CASRPRQGTNTGELFF	TGTGCCAGCAGACCACGACAGGGAACGAACACCGGGGAGCTGTTTTTT
TRBJ1-6	TRBD1	few	TRBV2	CASSGGTVDSPLHF	TGTGCCAGCAGTGGGGGGACAGTAGATTCACCCCTCCACTTT
TRBJ1-6	NA	few	TRBV20-1	CSAFGSYNSPLHF	TGCAGTGCTTTCGGGTCCTATAATTCACCCCTCCACTTT
TRBJ1-2	TRBD1	few	TRBV6-5	CASSSPGQGGGYTF	TGTGCCAGCAGTTCCCCGGGACAGGGGGGCGGCTACACCTTC
TRBJ2-2	TRBD2	few	TRBV7-3	CASGLAGLTGELFF	TGTGCCAGCGGTCTAGCGGGACTCACCGGGGAGCTGTTTTTT
TRBJ1-4	TRBD1	many	TRBV3-1	CASSLGLGTGGQKLFF	TGTGCCAGCAGCCTCGGCCTCGGGACAGGGGGTCAAAAACTGTTTTTT
TRBJ1-5	NA	many	TRBV12-3/TRBV12-4	CASSPDKSNQPQHF	TGTGCCAGCAGCCCCGACAAGAGCAATCAGCCCCAGCATTTT
TRBJ1-1	NA	few	TRBV6-1	CASSPQVGRTNTEAFF	TGTGCCAGCTCTCCCCAAGTCGGACGGACGAACACTGAAGCTTTCTTT
TRBJ2-3	TRBD2	many	TRBV27	CASSLKRLADTDTQYF	TGTGCCAGCAGTTTAAAAAGACTAGCGGACACAGATACGCAGTATTTT
TRBJ2-2	TRBD2	NA	TRBV3-1	CATSLRLAVSGELFF	TGTGCCACCTCCCTTCGACTAGCGGTCTCTGGAGAGCTGTTTTTT
TRBJ2-2	NA	many	TRBV20-1	CSARPAGVGREAGELFF	TGCAGTGCTAGACCGGCCGGGGTCGGGCGGGAAGCCGGGGAGCTGTTTTTT
TRBJ2-5	NA	NA	TRBV11-2	CASKKGGSEETQYF	TGTGCCAGCAAGAAGGGGGGTTCAGAAGAGACCCAGTACTTC
TRBJ2-6	NA	NA	TRBV3-1	CASSQDPERISGANVLTF	TGTGCCAGCAGCCAAGACCCAGAGCGCATCTCTGGGGCCAACGTCCTGACTTTC
TRBJ1-6	NA	NA	TRBV2	CASRPGRVNSPLHF	TGTGCCAGCAGACCAGGGAGGGTCAATTCACCCCTCCACTTT
TRBJ2-1	TRBD1	NA	TRBV18	CASSPGTGITNEQFF	TGTGCCAGCTCACCGGGGACAGGGATAACCAATGAGCAGTTCTTC
TRBJ1-1	NA	few	TRBV10-3	CAISEKGGTEAFF	TGTGCCATCAGTGAGAAGGGGGGCACTGAAGCTTTCTTT
TRBJ2-7	NA	many	TRBV20-1	CSASDNYSYEQYF	TGCAGTGCTTCAGACAACTACTCCTACGAGCAGTACTTC
TRBJ2-1	NA	NA	TRBV27	CASTSDRAYNEQFF	TGTGCCAGCACTTCCGACCGGGCCTACAATGAGCAGTTCTTC
TRBJ1-5	TRBD1	NA	TRBV2	CASSGQGNTQPQHF	TGTGCCAGCAGCGGACAGGGGAATACTCAGCCCCAGCATTTT